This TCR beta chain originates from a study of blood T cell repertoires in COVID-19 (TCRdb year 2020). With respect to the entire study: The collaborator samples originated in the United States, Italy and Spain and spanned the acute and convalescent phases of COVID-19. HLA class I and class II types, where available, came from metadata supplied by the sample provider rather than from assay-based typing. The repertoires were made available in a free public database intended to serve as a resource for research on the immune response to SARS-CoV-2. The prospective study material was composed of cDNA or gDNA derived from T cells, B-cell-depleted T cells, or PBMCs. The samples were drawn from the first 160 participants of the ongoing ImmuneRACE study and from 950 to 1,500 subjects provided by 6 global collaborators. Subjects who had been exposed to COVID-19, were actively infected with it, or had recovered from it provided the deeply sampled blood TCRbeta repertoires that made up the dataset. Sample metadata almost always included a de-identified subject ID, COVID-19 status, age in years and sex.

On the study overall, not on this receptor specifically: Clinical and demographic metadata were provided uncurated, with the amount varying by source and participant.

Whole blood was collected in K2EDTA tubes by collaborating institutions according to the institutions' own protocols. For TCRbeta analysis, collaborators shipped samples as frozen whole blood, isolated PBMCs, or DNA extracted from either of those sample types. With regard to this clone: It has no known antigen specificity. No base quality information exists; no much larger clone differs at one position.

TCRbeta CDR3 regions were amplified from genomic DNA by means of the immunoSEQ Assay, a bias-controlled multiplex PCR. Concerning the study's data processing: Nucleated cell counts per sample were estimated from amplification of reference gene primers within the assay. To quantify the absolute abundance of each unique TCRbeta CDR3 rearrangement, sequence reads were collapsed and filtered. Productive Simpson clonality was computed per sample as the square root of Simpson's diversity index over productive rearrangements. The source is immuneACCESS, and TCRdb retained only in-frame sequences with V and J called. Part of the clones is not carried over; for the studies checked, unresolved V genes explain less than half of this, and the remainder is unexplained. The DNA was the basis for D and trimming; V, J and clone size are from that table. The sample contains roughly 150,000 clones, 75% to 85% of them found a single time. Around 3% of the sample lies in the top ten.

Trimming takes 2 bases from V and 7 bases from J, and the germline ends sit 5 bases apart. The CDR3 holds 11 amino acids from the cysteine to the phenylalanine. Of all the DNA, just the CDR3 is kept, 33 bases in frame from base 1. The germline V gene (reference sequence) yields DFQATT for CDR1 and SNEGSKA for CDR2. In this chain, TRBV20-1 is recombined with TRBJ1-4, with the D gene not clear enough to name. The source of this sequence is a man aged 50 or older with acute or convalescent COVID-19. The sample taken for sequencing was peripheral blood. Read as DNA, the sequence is TGCAGTGCTAGATCCGGTGAAAAACTGTTTTTT. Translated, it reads CSARSGEKLFF.